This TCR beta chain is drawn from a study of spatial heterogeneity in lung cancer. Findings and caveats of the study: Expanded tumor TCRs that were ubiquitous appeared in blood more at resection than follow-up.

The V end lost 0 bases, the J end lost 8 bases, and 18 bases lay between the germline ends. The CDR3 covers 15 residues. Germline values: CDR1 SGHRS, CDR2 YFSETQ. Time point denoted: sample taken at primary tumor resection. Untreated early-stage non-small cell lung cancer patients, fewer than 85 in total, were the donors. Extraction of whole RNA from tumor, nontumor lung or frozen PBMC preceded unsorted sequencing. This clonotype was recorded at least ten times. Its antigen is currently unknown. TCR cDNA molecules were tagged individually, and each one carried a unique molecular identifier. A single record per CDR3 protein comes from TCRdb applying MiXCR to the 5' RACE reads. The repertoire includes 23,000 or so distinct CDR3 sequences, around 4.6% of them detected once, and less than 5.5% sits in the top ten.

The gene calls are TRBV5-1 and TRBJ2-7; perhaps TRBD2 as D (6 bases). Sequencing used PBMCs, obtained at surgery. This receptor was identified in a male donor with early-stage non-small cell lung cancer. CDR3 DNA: TGCGCCAGCAGCTTGGGCATCGAGGAGGGCGGGAAGCAGTACTTC. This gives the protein CASSLGIEEGGKQYF.